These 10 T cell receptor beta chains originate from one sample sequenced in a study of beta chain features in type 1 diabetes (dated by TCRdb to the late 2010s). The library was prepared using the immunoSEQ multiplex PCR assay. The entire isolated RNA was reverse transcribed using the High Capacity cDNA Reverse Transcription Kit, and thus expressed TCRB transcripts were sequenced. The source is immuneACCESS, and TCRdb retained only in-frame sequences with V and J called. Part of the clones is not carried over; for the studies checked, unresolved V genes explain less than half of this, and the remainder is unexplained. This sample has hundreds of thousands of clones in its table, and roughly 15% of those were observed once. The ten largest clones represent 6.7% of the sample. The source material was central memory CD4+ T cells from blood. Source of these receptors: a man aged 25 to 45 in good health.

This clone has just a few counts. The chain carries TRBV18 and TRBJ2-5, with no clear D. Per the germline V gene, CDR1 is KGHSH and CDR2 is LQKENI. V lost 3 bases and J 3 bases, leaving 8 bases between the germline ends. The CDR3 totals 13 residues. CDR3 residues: CASSPQAEETQYF. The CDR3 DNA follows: TGTGCCAGCTCACCGCAGGCAGAAGAGACCCAGTACTTC.

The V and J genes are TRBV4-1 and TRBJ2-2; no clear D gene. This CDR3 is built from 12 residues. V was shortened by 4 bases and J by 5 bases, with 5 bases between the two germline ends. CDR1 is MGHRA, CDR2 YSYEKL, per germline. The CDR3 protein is CASSPDTGELFF. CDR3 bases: TGCGCCAGCAGCCCAGATACCGGGGAGCTGTTTTTT.

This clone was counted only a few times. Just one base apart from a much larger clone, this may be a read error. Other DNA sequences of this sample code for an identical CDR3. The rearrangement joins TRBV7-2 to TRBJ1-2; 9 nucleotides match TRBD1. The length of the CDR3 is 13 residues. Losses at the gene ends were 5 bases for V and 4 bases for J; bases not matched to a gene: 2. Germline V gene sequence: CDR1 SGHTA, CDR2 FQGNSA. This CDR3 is CASSPGQGYGYTF. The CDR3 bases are TGTGCCAGCAGCCCGGGACAGGGCTATGGCTACACCTTC.

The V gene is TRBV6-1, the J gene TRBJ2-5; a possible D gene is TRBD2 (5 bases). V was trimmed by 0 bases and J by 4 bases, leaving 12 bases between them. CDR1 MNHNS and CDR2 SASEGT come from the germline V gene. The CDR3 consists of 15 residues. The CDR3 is CASSEAGVGRETQYF. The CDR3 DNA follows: TGTGCCAGCAGTGAAGCGGGAGTGGGGAGAGAGACCCAGTACTTC.

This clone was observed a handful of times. CDR3 amino acids: CASDRTGDGYTF. The CDR3 bases are TGTGCCAGCGACAGGACAGGGGATGGCTACACCTTC. The rearrangement joins TRBV6-5 to TRBJ1-2, with TRBD1 matching 9 bases. The junction had 4 bases not matched to a gene; V was cut back by 8 bases and J by 6 bases. Germline CDR1 and CDR2: MNHEY and SVGAGI. This CDR3 contains 12 residues.

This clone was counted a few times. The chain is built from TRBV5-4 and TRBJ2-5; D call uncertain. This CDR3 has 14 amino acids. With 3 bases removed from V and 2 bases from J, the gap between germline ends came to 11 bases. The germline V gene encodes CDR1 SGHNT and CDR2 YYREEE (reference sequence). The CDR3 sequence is CASSSLDGQETQYF. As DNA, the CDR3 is TGTGCCAGCAGCTCCCTAGATGGGCAAGAGACCCAGTACTTC.

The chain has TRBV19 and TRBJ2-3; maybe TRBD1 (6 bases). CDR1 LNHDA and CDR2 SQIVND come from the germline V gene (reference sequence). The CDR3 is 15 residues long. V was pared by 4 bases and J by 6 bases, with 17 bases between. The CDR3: CASSNRDNAADTQYF. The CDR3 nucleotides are TGTGCCAGTAGTAACCGGGACAACGCCGCGGATACGCAGTATTTT.

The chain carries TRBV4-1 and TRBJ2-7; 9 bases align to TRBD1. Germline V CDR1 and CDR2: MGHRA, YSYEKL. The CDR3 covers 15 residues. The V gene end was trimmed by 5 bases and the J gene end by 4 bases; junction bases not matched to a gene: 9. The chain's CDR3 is CASSYRGRDVYEQYV. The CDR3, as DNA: TGCGCCAGCAGCTACAGGGGGCGAGATGTATACGAGCAGTACGTC.

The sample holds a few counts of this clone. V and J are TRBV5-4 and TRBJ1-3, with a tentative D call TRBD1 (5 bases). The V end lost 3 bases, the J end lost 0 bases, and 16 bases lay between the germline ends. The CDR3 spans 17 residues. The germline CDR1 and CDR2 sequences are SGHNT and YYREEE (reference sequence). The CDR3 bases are TGTGCCAGCAGCTCGGAGATATCCGGGACCTCTGGAAACACCATATATTTT. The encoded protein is CASSSEISGTSGNTIYF.

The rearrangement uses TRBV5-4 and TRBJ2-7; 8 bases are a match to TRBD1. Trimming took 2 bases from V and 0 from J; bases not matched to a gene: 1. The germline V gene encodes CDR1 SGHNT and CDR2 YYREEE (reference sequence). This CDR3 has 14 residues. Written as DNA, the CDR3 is TGTGCCAGCAGCTTCGGACAGGGCTCCTACGAGCAGTACTTC. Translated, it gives CASSFGQGSYEQYF. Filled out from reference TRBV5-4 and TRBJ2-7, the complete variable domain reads ETGVTQSPTHLIKTRGQQVTLRCSSQSGHNTVSWYQQALGQGPQFIFQYYREEENGRGNFPPRFSGLQFPNYSSELNVNALELDDSALYLCASSFGQGSYEQYFGPGTRLTVT.